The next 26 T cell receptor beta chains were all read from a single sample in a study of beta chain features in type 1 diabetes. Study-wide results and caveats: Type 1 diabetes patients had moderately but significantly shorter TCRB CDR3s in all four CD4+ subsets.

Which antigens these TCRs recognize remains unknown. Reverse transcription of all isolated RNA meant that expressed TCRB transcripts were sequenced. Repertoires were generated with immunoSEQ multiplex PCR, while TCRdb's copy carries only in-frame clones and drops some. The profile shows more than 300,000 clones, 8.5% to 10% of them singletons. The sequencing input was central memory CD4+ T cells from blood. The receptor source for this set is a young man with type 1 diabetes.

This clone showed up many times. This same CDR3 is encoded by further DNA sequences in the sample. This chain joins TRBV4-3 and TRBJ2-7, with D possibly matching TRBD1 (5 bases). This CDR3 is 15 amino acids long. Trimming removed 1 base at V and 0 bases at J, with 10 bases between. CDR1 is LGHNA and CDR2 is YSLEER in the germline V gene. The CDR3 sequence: CASSQGTGDSYEQYF. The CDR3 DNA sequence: TGCGCCAGCAGCCAAGGAACAGGAGACTCCTACGAGCAGTACTTC.

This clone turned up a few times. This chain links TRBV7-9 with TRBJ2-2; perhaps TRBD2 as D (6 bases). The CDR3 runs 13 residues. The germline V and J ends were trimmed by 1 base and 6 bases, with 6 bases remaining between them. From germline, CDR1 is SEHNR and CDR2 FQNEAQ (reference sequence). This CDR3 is CASSLGLAGELFF. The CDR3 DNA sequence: TGTGCCAGCAGCTTAGGACTAGCCGGGGAGCTGTTTTTT.

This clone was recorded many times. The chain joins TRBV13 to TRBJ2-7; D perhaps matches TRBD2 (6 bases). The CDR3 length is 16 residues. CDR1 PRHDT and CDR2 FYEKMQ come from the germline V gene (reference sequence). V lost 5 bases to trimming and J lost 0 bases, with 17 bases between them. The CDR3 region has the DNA TGTGCCAGCAGCCCCCCGACTAGAGGGGCCTCCTACGAGCAGTACTTC. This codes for CASSPPTRGASYEQYF.

The CDR3 loop reads CASSGKVGEQYF. In nucleotides, the CDR3 is TGCGCCAGCAGCGGGAAGGTGGGCGAGCAGTACTTC. V usage is TRBV4-1 and J usage is TRBJ2-7, with D uncertain. The V and J ends lost 5 bases and 6 bases respectively, with 11 bases between them. Germline V gives CDR1 MGHRA, CDR2 YSYEKL. This CDR3 contains 12 residues.

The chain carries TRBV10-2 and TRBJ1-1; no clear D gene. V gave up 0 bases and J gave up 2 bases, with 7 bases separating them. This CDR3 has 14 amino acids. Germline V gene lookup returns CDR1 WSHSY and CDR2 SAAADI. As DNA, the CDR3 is TGCGCCAGCAGTGAGTCGAGCGGTAACACTGAAGCTTTCTTT. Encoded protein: CASSESSGNTEAFF.

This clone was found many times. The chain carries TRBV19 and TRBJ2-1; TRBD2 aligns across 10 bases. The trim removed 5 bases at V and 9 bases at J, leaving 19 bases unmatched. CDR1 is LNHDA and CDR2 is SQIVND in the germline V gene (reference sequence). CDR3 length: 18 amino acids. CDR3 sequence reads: CASSSFLVVAGGSGEQFF. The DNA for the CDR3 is TGTGCCAGTAGTTCCTTCCTCGTGGTAGCGGGAGGTTCGGGTGAGCAGTTCTTC.

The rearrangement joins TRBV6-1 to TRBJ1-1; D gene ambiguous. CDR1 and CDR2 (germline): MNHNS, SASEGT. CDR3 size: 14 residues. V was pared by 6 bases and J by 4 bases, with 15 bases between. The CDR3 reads CASSQRRGSTEAFF. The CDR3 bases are TGTGCCAGCAGCCAACGGCGGGGAAGCACTGAAGCTTTCTTT.

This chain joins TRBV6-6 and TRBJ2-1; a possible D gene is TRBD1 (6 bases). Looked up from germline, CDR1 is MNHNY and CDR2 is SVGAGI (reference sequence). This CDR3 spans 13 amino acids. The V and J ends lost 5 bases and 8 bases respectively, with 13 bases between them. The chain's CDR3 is CASSPRQVDEQFF. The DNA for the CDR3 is TGTGCCAGCAGTCCGCGACAGGTCGATGAGCAGTTCTTC.

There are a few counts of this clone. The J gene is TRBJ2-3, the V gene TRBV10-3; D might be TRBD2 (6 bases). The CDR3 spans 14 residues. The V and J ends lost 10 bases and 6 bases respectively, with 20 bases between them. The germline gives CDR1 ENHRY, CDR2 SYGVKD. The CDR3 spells CATRGSVGEDTQYF. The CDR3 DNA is TGTGCCACTCGGGGGAGCGTCGGGGAGGATACGCAGTATTTT.

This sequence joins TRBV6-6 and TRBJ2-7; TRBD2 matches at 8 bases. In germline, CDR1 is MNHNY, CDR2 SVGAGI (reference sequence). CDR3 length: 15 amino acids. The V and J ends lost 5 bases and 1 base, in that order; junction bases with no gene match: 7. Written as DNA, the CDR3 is TGTGCCAGCAGTACGGGCCGCGGGAGGTCCTACGAGCAGTACTTC. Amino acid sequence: CASSTGRGRSYEQYF.

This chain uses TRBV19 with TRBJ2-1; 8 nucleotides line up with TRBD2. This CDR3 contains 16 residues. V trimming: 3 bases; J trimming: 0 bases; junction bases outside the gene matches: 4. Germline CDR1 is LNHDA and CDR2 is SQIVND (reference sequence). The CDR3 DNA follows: TGTGCCAGTAGTATTAGTACTAGCGGCTCCTACAATGAGCAGTTCTTC. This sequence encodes CASSISTSGSYNEQFF.

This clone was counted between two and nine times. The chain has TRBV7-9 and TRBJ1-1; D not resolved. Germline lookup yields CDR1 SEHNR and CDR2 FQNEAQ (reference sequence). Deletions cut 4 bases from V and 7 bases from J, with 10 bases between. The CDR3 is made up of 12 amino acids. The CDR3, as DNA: TGTGCCAGCAGCTCGTCAGTGAGTGAAGCTTTCTTT. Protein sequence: CASSSSVSEAFF.

CDR3 protein: CASSDGGKPYEQYF. The CDR3 DNA follows: TGTGCCAGCAGTGACGGAGGGAAACCCTACGAGCAGTACTTC. The chain uses TRBV6-1 and TRBJ2-7, with a tentative D call TRBD2 (6 bases). The CDR3 loop spans 14 amino acids. Between the trimmed V and J ends, which lost 3 bases and 2 bases, there was a span of 11 bases. The V gene's germline CDR1 is MNHNS and CDR2 SASEGT.

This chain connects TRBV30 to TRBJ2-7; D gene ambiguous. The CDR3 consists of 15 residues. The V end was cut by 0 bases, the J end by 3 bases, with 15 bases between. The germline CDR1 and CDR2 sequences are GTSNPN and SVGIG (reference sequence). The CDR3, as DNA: TGTGCCTGGAGTGTAAAGACGGGTGGAGACTACGAGCAGTACTTC. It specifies CAWSVKTGGDYEQYF.

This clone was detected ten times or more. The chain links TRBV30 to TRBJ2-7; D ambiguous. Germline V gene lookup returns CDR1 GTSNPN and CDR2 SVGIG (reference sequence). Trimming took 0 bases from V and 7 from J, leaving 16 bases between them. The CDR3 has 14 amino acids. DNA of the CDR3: TGTGCCTGGAGTGTGGATACCTGGGGTACAGAGCAGTACTTC. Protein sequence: CAWSVDTWGTEQYF.

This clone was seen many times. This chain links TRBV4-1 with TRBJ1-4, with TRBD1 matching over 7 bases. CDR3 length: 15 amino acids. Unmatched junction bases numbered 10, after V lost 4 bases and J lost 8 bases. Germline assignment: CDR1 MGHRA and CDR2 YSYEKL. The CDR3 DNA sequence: TGCGCCAGCAGCCGCCTGGGGGACAGAGGGGAAAAACTGTTTTTT. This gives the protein CASSRLGDRGEKLFF.

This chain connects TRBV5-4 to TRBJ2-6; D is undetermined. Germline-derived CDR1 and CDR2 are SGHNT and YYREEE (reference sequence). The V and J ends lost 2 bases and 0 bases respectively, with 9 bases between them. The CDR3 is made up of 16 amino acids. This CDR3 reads CASSFDWGSGANVLTF. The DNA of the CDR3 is TGTGCCAGCAGCTTTGATTGGGGCTCTGGGGCCAACGTCCTGACTTTC.

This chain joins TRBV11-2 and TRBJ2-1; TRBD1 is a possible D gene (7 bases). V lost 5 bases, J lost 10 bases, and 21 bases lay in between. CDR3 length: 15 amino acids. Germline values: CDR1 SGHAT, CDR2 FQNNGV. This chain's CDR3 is CASSLSGQLGLEQFF. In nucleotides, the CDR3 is TGTGCCAGCAGCCTGTCGGGACAGCTGGGACTCGAGCAGTTCTTC. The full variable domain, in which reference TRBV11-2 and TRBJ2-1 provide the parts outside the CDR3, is EAGVAQSPRYKIIEKRQSVAFWCNPISGHATLYWYQQILGQGPKLLIQFQNNGVVDDSQLPKDRFSAERLKGVDSTLKIQPAKLEDSAVYLCASSLSGQLGLEQFFGPGTRLTVL.

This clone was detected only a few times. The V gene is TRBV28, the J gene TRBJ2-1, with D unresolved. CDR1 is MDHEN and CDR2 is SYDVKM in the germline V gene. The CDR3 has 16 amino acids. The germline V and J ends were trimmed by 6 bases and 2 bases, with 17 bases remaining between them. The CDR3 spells CASSLIGRITYNEQFF. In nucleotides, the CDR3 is TGTGCCAGCAGCCTAATCGGACGGATAACCTACAATGAGCAGTTCTTC.

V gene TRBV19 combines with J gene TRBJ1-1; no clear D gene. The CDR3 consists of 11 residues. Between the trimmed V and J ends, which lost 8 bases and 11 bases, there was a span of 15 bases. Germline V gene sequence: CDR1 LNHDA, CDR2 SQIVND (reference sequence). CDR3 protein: CASGGGTGAFF. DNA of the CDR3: TGTGCCAGTGGCGGCGGCACTGGGGCTTTCTTT.

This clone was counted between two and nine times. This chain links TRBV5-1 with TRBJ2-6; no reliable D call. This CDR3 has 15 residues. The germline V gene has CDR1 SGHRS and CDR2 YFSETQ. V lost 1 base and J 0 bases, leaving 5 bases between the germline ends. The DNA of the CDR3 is TGCGCCAGCAGCTTGCAGCACTCTGGGGCCAACGTCCTGACTTTC. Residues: CASSLQHSGANVLTF.

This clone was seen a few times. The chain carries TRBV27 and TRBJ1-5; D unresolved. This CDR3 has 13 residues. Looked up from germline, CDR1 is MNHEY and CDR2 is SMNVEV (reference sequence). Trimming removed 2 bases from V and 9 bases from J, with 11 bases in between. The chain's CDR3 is CASSLGGSLPQHF. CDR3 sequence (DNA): TGTGCCAGCAGTTTAGGCGGCTCTCTGCCCCAGCATTTT.

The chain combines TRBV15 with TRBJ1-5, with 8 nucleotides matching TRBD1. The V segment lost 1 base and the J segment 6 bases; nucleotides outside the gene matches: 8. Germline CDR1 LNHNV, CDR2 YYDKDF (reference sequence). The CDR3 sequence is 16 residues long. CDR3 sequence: CATSRGTGKESQPQHF. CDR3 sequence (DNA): TGTGCCACCAGCAGAGGGACAGGGAAGGAGAGTCAGCCCCAGCATTTT.

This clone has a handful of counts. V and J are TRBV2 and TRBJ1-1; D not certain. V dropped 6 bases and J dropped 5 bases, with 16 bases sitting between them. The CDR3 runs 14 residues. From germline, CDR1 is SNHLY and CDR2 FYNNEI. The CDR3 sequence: CASRITGRSTEAFF. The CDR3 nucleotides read TGTGCCAGCAGAATTACTGGACGGTCGACTGAAGCTTTCTTT.

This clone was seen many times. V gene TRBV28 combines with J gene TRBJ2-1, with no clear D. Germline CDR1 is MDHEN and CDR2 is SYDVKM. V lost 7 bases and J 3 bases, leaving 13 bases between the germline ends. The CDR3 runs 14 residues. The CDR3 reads CASKLVPHYNEQFF. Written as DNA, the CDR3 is TGTGCCAGCAAGTTGGTTCCTCACTACAATGAGCAGTTCTTC. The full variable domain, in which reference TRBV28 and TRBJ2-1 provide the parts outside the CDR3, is DVKVTQSSRYLVKRTGEKVFLECVQDMDHENMFWYRQDPGLGLRLIYFSYDVKMKEKGDIPEGYSVSREKKERFSLILESASTNQTSMYLCASKLVPHYNEQFFGPGTRLTVL.

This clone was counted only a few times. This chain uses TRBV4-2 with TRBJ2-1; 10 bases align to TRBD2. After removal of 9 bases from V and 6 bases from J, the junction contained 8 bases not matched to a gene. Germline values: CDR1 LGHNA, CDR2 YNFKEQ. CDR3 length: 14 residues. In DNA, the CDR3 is TGTGCCAGTAAGCTAGCGGGAGTAGGCAATGAGCAGTTCTTC. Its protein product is CASKLAGVGNEQFF.